Sequencing of this T cell receptor (beta chain) was carried out in a study of blood T cell repertoires in COVID-19. Study as a whole: COVID-19 samples from acute and convalescent phases originated in the United States, Italy and Spain. PBMCs, B-cell-depleted T cells, or T cells were the source of the cDNA or gDNA that made up the material.

This clone occurred a few times. Original processing methods: For nucleated cells, counts were estimated from reference gene primer amplification. Libraries were prepared by immunoSEQ multiplex PCR; TCRdb keeps only in-frame clonotypes and omits some of them. V and J calls plus clone size are reproduced from that table; the DNA served to infer D and trimming. This sample has under 250,000 clones, with roughly 84% found just once. Germline assignment: CDR1 SGHTA and CDR2 FQGNSA. The CDR3 spans 14 residues. V gave up 8 bases and J gave up 1 base; unmatched junction bases: 6. This sequence originates from a woman aged 25-40 years who had recovered from COVID-19. V is TRBV7-2 and J is TRBJ1-2; 8 nucleotides align to TRBD1. Sequenced sample: peripheral blood. The CDR3 region has the DNA TGTGCCAGCTCCAGGGGGCGGTTTAACTATGGCTACACCTTC. This sequence encodes CASSRGRFNYGYTF.